Listed here is a single T cell receptor (beta chain). Its antigen is not identified. Amplification of TCR alpha and beta CDR3 regions from RNA used iRepertoire nested multiplex PCR. Input was roughly 95-450 ng of tissue mRNA or PBMC total RNA. TCRdb reprocessed the multiplex PCR reads with MiXCR, giving one entry per CDR3 protein. The data hold roughly 200,000 distinct CDR3 sequences, with more than 35% observed a single time. These data originate in a study of glioma-infiltrating T cells. Overall study results and limits: Only very few CDR3 sequences appeared in both tissue and blood. Tissue-blood divergence was below expectation in non-neoplastic patients, above in gliomas.

CDR3 size: 15 residues. Germline V gives CDR1 LGHDT, CDR2 YNNKEL (reference sequence). Trimming stripped 3 bases from V and 6 bases from J, with 12 bases between. The receptor was isolated from a human donor with low-grade glioma or glioblastoma, undergoing nonglioma brain surgery, or in good health (not recorded which). Material: glioma tissue, nonneoplastic brain tissue, or PBMCs (not recorded which). This sequence joins TRBV3-1 and TRBJ2-6, with D hard to call. The CDR3 DNA sequence: TGTGCCAGCAGCCAGACCAAGGTCCAGGCCAACGTCCTGACTTTC. Encoded protein: CASSQTKVQANVLTF.